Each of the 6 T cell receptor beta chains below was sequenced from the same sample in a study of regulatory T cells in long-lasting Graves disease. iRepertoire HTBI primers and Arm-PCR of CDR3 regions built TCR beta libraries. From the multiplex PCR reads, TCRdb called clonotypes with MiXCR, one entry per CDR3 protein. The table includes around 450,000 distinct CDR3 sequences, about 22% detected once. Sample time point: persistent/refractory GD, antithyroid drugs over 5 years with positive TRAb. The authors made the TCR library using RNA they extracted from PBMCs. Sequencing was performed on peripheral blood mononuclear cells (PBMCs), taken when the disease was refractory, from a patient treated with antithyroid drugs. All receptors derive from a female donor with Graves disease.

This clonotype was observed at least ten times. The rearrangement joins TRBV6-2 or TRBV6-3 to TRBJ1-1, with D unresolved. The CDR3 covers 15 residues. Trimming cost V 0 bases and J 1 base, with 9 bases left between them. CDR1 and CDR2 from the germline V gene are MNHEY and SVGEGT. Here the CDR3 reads CASSYSTHTNTEAFF. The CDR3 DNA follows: TGTGCCAGCAGTTACTCGACGCACACGAACACTGAAGCTTTCTTT.

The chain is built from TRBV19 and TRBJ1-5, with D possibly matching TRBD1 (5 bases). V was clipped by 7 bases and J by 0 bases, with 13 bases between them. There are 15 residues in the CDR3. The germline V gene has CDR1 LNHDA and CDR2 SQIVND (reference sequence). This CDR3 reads CASTMGLGSNQPQHF. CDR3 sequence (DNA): TGTGCCAGTACCATGGGGCTGGGTAGCAATCAGCCCCAGCATTTT.

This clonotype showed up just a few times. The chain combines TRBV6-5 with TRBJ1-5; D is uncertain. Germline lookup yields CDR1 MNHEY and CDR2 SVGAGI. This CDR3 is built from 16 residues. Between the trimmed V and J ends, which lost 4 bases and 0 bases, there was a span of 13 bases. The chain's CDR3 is CASSSQEGNSNQPQHF. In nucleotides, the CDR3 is TGTGCCAGCAGTTCCCAGGAGGGAAATAGCAATCAGCCCCAGCATTTT.

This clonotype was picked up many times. The CDR3 DNA reads as TGTGCCACCAGCAGAGAAAAGACAGGGACAGAGGAAAAACTGTTTTTT. This gives the protein CATSREKTGTEEKLFF. The gene calls are TRBV15 and TRBJ1-4, with 7 bases that match TRBD1. Germline loops: CDR1 LNHNV, CDR2 YYDKDF (reference sequence). This CDR3 is 16 amino acids long. V shed 0 bases, J shed 8 bases, and the junction held 9 bases outside the gene matches. The whole variable domain, remainder taken from reference TRBV15 and TRBJ1-4, is DAMVIQNPRYQVTQFGKPVTLSCSQTLNHNVMYWYQQKSSQAPKLLFHYYDKDFNNEADTPDNFQSRRPNTSFCFLDIRSPGLGDTAMYLCATSREKTGTEEKLFFGSGTQLSVL.

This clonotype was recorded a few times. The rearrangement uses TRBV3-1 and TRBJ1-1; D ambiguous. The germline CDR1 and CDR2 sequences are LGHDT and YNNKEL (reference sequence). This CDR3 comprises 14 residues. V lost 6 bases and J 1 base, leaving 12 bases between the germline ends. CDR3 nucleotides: TGTGCCAGCAGACCGGGATTTAAGAACACTGAAGCTTTCTTT. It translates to CASRPGFKNTEAFF.

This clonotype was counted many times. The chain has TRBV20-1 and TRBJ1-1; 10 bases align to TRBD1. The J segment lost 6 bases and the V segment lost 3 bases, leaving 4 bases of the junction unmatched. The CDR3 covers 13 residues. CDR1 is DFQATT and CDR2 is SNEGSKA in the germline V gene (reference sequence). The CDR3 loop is CSASRGQGAEAFF. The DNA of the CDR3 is TGCAGTGCTAGCCGCGGACAGGGGGCTGAAGCTTTCTTT.